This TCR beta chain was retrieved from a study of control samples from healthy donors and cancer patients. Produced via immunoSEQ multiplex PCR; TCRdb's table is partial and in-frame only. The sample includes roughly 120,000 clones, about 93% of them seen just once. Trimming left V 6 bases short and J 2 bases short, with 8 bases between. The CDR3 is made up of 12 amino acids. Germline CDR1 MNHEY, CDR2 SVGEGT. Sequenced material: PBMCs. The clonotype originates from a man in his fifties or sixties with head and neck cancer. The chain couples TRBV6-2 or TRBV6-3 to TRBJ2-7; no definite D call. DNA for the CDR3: TGTGCCAGCAGCCTATCCACCTACGAGCAGTACTTC. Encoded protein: CASSLSTYEQYF.